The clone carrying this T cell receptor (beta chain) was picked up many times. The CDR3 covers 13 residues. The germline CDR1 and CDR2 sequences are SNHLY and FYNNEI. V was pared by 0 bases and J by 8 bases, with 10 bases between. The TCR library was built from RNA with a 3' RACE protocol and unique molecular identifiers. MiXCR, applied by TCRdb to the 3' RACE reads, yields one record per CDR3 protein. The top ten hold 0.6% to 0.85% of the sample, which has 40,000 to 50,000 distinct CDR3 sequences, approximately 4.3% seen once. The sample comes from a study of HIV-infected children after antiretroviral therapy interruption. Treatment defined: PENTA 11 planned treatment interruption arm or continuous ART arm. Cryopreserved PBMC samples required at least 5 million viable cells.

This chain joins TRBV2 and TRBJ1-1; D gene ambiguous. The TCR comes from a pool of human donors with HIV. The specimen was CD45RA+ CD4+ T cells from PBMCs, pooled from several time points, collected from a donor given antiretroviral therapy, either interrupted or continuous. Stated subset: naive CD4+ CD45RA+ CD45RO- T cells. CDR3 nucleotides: TGTGCCAGCAGTGAAGCGAGGACCGAGGAAGCTTTCTTT. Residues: CASSEARTEEAFF.